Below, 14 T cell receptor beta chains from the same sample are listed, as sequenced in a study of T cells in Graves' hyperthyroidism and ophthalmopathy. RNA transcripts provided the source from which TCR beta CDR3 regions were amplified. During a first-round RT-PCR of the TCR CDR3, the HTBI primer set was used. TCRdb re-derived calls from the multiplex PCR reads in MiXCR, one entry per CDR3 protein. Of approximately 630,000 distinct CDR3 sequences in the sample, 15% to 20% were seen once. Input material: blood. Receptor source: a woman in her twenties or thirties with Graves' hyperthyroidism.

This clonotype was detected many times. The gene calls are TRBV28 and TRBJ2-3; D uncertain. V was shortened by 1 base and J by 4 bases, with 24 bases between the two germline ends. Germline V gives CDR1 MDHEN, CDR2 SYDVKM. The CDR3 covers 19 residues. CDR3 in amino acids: CASSLSFDWGTLGADTQYF. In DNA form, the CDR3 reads TGTGCCAGCAGTTTATCGTTTGATTGGGGAACACTTGGAGCAGATACGCAGTATTTT.

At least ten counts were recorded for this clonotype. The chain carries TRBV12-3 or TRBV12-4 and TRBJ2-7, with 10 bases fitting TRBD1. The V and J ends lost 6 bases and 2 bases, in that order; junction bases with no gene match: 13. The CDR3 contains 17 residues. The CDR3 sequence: CASRTGTGANLTYEQYF. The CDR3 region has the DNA TGTGCCAGCAGGACCGGGACAGGGGCCAACCTGACCTACGAGCAGTACTTC.

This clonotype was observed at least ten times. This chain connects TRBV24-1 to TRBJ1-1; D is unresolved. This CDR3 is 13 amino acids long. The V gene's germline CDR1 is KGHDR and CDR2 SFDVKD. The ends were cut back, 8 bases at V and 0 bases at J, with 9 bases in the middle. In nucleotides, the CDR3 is TGTGCCACCATGAGTCCGGTGAACACTGAAGCTTTCTTT. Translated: CATMSPVNTEAFF.

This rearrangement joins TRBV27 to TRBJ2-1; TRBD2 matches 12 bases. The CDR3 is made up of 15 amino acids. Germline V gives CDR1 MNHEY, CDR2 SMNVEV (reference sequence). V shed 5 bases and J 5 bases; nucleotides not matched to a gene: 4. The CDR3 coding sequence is TGTGCCAGCAGTCTAGCGGGAGGGGTTAACAATGAGCAGTTCTTC. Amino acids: CASSLAGGVNNEQFF.

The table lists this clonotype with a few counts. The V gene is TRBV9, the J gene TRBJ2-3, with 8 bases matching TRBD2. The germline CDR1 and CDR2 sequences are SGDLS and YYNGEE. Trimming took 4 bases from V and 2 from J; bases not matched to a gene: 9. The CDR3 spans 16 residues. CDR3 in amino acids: CASSFGGGGATDTQYF. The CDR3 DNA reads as TGTGCCAGCAGCTTCGGGGGGGGGGGTGCCACAGATACGCAGTATTTT.

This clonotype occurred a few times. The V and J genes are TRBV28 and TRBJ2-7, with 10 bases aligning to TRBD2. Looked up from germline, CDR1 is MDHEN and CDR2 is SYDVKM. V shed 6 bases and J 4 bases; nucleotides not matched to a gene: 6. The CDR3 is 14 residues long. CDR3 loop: CASRPASGRYEQYF. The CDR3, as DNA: TGTGCCAGCAGGCCAGCTAGCGGGAGATACGAGCAGTACTTC.

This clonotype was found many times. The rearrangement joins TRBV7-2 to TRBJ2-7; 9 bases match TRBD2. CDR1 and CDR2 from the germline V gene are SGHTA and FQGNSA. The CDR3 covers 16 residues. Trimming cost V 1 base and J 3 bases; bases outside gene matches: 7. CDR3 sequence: CASSLGLAGRGYEQYF. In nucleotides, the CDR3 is TGTGCCAGCAGCTTAGGTCTAGCGGGACGAGGCTACGAGCAGTACTTC.

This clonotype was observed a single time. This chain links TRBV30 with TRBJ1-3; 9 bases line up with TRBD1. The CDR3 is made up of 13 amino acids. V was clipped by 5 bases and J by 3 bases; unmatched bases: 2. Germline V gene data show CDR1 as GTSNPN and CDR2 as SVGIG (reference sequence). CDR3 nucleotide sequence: TGTGCCTGGCGGACAGGGGTTGGAAACACCATATATTTT. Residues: CAWRTGVGNTIYF.

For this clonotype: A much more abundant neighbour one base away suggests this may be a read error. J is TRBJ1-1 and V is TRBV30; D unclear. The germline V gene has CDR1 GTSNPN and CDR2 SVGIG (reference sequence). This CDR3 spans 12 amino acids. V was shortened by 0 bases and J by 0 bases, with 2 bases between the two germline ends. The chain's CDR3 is CAWSVVNTEAFF. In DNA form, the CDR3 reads TGTGCCTGGAGTGTAGTGAACACTGAAGCTTTCTTT.

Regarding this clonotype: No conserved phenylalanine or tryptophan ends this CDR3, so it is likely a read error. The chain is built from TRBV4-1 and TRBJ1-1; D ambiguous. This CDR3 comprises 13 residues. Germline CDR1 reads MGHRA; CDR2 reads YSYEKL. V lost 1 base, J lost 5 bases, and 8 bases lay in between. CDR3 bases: TGCGCCAGCAGCCAAGCGCTCGATACTGAAGCTTTCTGT. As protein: CASSQALDTEAFC.

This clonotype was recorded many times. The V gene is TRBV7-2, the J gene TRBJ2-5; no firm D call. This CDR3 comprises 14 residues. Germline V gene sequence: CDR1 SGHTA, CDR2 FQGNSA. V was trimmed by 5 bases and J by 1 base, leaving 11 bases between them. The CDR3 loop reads CASSPSRAQETQYF. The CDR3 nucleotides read TGTGCCAGCAGCCCCTCAAGGGCCCAAGAGACCCAGTACTTC. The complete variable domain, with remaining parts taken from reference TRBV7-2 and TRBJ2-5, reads GAGVSQSPSNKVTEKGKDVELRCDPISGHTALYWYRQSLGQGLEFLIYFQGNSAPDKSGLPSDRFSAERTGGSVSTLTIQRTQQEDSAVYLCASSPSRAQETQYFGPGTRLLVL.

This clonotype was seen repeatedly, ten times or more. This chain's CDR3 is CASSLRVPYEQYF. CDR3 in DNA: TGTGCCAGCAGTTTGCGGGTACCCTACGAGCAGTACTTC. The chain has TRBV28 and TRBJ2-7, with D perhaps matching TRBD2 (5 bases). The CDR3 is made up of 13 amino acids. V dropped 3 bases and J dropped 2 bases, with 8 bases sitting between them. CDR1 is MDHEN and CDR2 is SYDVKM in the germline V gene.

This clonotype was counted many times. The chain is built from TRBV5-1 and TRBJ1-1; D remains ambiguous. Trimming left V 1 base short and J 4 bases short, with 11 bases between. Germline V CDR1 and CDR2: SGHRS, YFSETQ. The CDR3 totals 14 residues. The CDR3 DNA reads TGCGCCAGCAGCTTGTGGGAACTGAGCACTGAAGCTTTCTTT. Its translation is CASSLWELSTEAFF.

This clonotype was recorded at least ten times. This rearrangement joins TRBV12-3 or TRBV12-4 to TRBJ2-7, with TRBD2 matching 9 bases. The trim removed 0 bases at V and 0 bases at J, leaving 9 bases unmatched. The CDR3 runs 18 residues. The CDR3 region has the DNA TGTGCCAGCAGTTTAGCGCGTAGCGGGAGACCCAACTCCTACGAGCAGTACTTC. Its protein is CASSLARSGRPNSYEQYF.